This T cell receptor beta chain was obtained from a study of cytomegalovirus exposure and HLA in healthy donors (dated by TCRdb to about 2017). The study in broad terms: In an earlier analysis of some 550 of the donors, 276 Gb of sequence data and some 100 million unique TCR beta sequences from 180 million or so T cells were reported. HLA typing included class I and class II loci at four-digit resolution. The study aimed to test whether cataloging public T cell receptors could reveal signatures of past pathogen exposure. Every repertoire in the discovery cohort had been generated on one and the same sequencing platform. The number of typed donors differed by locus: roughly 629-630 for A, B, C, DRB1 and DQB1; approximately 540 for DQA1; 606 for DPA1; and around 490 for DPB1. Among the roughly 400 genotyped donors, around 81% belonged to the genetic ancestry cluster associated with self-reported Caucasian donors. Donor age, sex, ethnicity and CMV serostatus were compiled together with the repertoire data. In an earlier analysis of more than 550 of the donors, high-throughput TCR beta sequencing was used to judge whether each TCR beta V gene segment behaved as functional or pseudogenic. The study used immunosequencing to profile the T cell repertoires of some 600 subjects and linked those repertoires to cytomegalovirus serostatus. A later genetic analysis took genome-wide SNP genotypes for about three fifths of the 666 donors and used that subset as a discovery cohort. The study combined high-throughput TCR immunosequencing, statistical association of individual TCRs with disease status, and machine learning to predict cytomegalovirus infection status. About 330 gigabases of sequencing data and tens of millions of unique TCR sequences made up an early release that covered approximately 650 HLA-typed donors. Across about 370 genotyped donors of the cohort, an average of approximately 240,000 unique TCR beta nucleotide sequences per donor were sequenced, and 15% to 20% of those sequences were non-productive. Rather than drawing on any new phenotypic data, the later analysis identified candidate immune exposures from TCR beta sequences and the way those sequences occurred across donors. A separate validation cohort of roughly 120 different subjects was used in addition to the approximately 670-subject first cohort. A few DR-DQ haplotypes were treated as single units for association and clustering because of strong linkage in the cohort. A later analysis re-analyzed previously published TCR beta repertoires from roughly 630 donors and added high-resolution HLA genotyping to study TCR occurrence patterns.

As to this clone: Its binding antigen is unknown. No quality values exist for individual bases; no much larger clone is one base distant.

Library construction relied on the immunoSEQ multiplex PCR assay. The multiplex PCR relied on a mix of 60 forward primers for TCR Vbeta segments and 13 reverse primers for TCR Jbeta segments. Amplification of the CDR3 region of rearranged TCR beta genes was performed with a multiplex PCR assay on genomic DNA. The amplified TCR beta libraries were sequenced on the Illumina HiSeq System as 87-base-pair reads. The authors' analysis ran thus. A later analysis tallied 80 million to 95 million unique TCR beta chains across the approximately 670 repertoires, and approximately 12 million of those chains were shared by two or more donors. A nearest-neighbor algorithm error-corrected the raw reads and collapsed the reads into unique sequences, merging closely related sequences to remove PCR and sequencing errors. V, D and J gene segments were assigned by aligning CDR3 sequences to IMGT reference sequences. For a sequence to be retained, a match of at least six nucleotides was required to both a V gene segment and a J gene segment. A rearrangement counted as productive if the CDR3 had no stop codons and remained in frame with V and J, and every other rearrangement counted as non-productive. CDR3 was defined by IMGT convention, running from the second conserved V-encoded cysteine to the conserved J-encoded phenylalanine. The earlier analysis of some 580 of the donors excluded any sequence lacking an unambiguous match to a single V gene segment. In an earlier analysis of around 600 of the donors, V segments were called functional above 56.7% productive rearrangements and were called segregating when the between-donor standard deviation exceeded 5%. To diagnose cytomegalovirus status from the catalog of TCR beta chain sequences, a statistical classification framework was built. A later analysis assigned V and J genes by comparing TCR nucleotide sequences with IMGT/GENE-DB human TR gene sequences. The TCRdist pipeline was used in a later analysis to assign CDR3 sequences and most-parsimonious VDJ recombination scenarios. In a later analysis, every TCR beta chain was defined by the combination of its CDR3 amino acid sequence and its V-gene family, and reads without a unique V-gene family were dropped. A later analysis removed roughly 590 highly shared, low-generation-probability nucleotide sequences to deal with suspected cross-contamination and a sequencing artifact. In a later analysis, a clonal expansion index for each public chain was calculated from normalized within-repertoire ranks of inferred template counts. In a later analysis, generation probabilities were computed using a VDJ recombination model fitted to out-of-frame rearrangements, and the results were checked against IGoR. In a later analysis, hypergeometric tests were used to score TCR-TCR, TCR-HLA and TCR-CMV co-occurrence, with a repertoire-size bias correction applied to TCR pairs. In a later analysis, false discovery rates were estimated by permuting HLA or CMV assignments 20 times. In a later analysis, co-occurring TCRs were grouped with DBSCAN, and TCRdist sequence similarity was added when clustering was performed within HLA-allele-positive subsets. Repertoires with fewer than 30,000 or more than 120,000 public chains, plus five repertoires with anomalous nucleotide sharing, were excluded from co-occurrence clustering. Imported from immuneACCESS, the table was reduced by TCRdb to in-frame sequences with V and J called. These copies leave out some clones; in studies compared against another copy, an unresolved V gene accounts for under half, and the cause of the remainder is not known. That table supplies the V and J calls and clone size; D and trimming were determined from the DNA. The sample profile shows 110,000 or so clones; about 64% of them were found once. The ten largest clones take up roughly 8.3% of the sample.

V drops 4 bases and J drops 6 bases, leaving 9 bases in between. The CDR3 numbers 12 residues from cysteine through phenylalanine. CDR3 DNA is the only sequence kept; it has 36 bases, read in frame from the first base. CDR1 MNHEY and CDR2 SVGAGI were looked up in the germline V gene. The cohort consisted of hundreds of healthy bone marrow donors. At the time of sampling, every cohort member was nominally healthy, though immune exposures that went unrecorded were likely present. The donor was CMV seropositive and was included in the group of approximately 300 seropositive cohort members. Each donor provided a peripheral blood sample, and peripheral blood mononuclear cells were used for TCR beta sequencing. The Qiagen DNeasy Blood Extraction Kit was used to extract genomic DNA from the blood cell samples. The research as a whole found: Cytomegalovirus status was reported to be diagnosed by the classifier with high specificity and sensitivity in both the original and validation cohorts. Across donors, most TCR sequences were observed very rarely, whereas some public TCRs were present in many individuals. In an earlier analysis of roughly 560 of the donors, most TCR beta V segments were observed in productive rearrangements about 87% or about 30% of the time, broadly matching IMGT annotations. Linkage disequilibrium might explain the correlated functional status among segregating V segments, but an unknown experimental factor could not be ruled out. A later analysis found that most CMV-associated TCR beta chains appeared HLA-restricted, with HLA associations seemingly driven largely by CMV exposure. The presence/absence analyses assumed that sequencing depth was roughly uniform across donors, and that assumption may not be true. When HLA alleles, especially DR and DQ, strongly co-occurred, attributing TCR associations to individual alleles was difficult. A further reported finding was that TCR beta sequences accurately predicted the HLA-A and HLA-B alleles for most subjects in the first cohort. A later analysis reported that several top co-occurrence clusters appeared linked to parvovirus B19, influenza, CMV and Epstein-Barr virus. A cluster of highly shared sequence variants was judged likely to be a technical artifact of the sequencing pipeline. V-gene and J-gene trimming of TCR beta chains was associated with a missense DCLRE1C variant in a later genetic analysis, and the association was replicated in an independent cohort. According to the authors, the approach could potentially be generalized to other disease states and immunological phenotypes. In this cohort, only TCR beta chains were sequenced, and detectable features were limited by the absence of alpha or paired-chain data. At a false discovery rate of 0.05, a later analysis linked 15,000 to 20,000 TCR beta sequences to specific HLA alleles. A later analysis found that TCR association rates varied across HLA loci, with DRB1 alleles showing the most associated TCRs and HLA-C alleles the fewest. For the cohort, immune exposure information was limited to CMV serostatus. A later genetic analysis reported fewer N-insertions in productive TCRs among donors in an Asian-associated ancestry cluster than the roughly 620-donor mean. A later analysis found that HLA-associated TCR beta chains were more clonally expanded and had lower generation probabilities than equally common non-associated chains. The study listed 164 TCR beta chains as associated with cytomegalovirus. Because counts were too low, about 15 rarely observed V segments, including chromosome 9 orphons, were left out of the earlier analysis of some 640 of the donors. Because HLA typing was missing for some donors at each locus, association tests included only the typed subset. Some IMGT-functional V segments, including TRBV6-2 and TRBV6-3, could not be told apart with the 87-base-pair reads, so those segments were excluded. A few of the identified cytomegalovirus-associated TCR beta chains were confirmed in vitro to be specific for cytomegalovirus antigens.

Input material: PBMCs. The V and J genes are TRBV6-5 and TRBJ1-2; the D gene assignment is ambiguous. This sequence was found in a man younger than 35 in good health and CMV-seropositive. The CDR3 reads CASSSGFDGYTF. The base sequence is TGTGCCAGCAGTTCCGGGTTCGATGGCTACACCTTC.